These 6 T cell receptor beta chains came from one sample sequenced in a study of OX40 agonist ivuxolimab in advanced cancers. Sequencing used immunoSEQ multiplex PCR; TCRdb keeps in-frame clones, though not all of them. The sample lists roughly 35,000 clones, 82% occurring once. Specimen: CD4+ or CD8+ T cells sorted from blood, collected in a trial of the OX40 agonist ivuxolimab. These receptors were taken from an adult with an advanced solid tumor such as melanoma, head and neck, liver or kidney cancer.

This sequence joins TRBV9 and TRBJ2-5; D is uncertain. The CDR3 runs 15 residues. Germline assignment: CDR1 SGDLS and CDR2 YYNGEE. Trimming shortened V by 0 bases and J by 4 bases, and 13 bases separated the two germline ends. This CDR3 reads CASSVAPGSLETQYF. The DNA of the CDR3 is TGTGCCAGCAGCGTAGCCCCAGGCTCCCTAGAGACCCAGTACTTC.

V usage is TRBV6-5 and J usage is TRBJ1-1, with D hard to call. Germline V gene lookup returns CDR1 MNHEY and CDR2 SVGAGI. Trimming left V 8 bases short and J 1 base short, with 17 bases between. This CDR3 spans 15 amino acids. The chain's CDR3 is CASGKERGKNTEAFF. The CDR3, as DNA: TGTGCCAGCGGGAAGGAAAGAGGGAAGAACACTGAAGCTTTCTTT.

The chain links TRBV28 to TRBJ2-1, with 11 bases lining up with TRBD2. The ends lost 10 bases at V and 4 bases at J; junction bases unmatched: 6. CDR1 is MDHEN, CDR2 SYDVKM, per germline. The CDR3 is 14 residues long. The CDR3 reads CATLGLAGYNEQFF. CDR3 DNA sequence: TGTGCCACCCTCGGACTAGCGGGTTACAATGAGCAGTTCTTC. The full variable domain, completed using reference TRBV28 and TRBJ2-1, is DVKVTQSSRYLVKRTGEKVFLECVQDMDHENMFWYRQDPGLGLRLIYFSYDVKMKEKGDIPEGYSVSREKKERFSLILESASTNQTSMYLCATLGLAGYNEQFFGPGTRLTVL.

The rearrangement joins TRBV19 to TRBJ2-7, with 7 nucleotides matching TRBD2. Trimming at V came to 6 bases and at J to 4 bases, leaving 6 bases not matched to a gene. Germline V CDR1 and CDR2: LNHDA, SQIVND (reference sequence). CDR3 length: 13 amino acids. CDR3 sequence: CASSGLGPYEQYF. The CDR3 DNA reads TGTGCCAGTAGCGGACTAGGACCTTACGAGCAGTACTTC.

CDR3 DNA sequence: TGTGCCAGCAGTTACGGGACAGCGCAGTATTTT. This gives the protein CASSYGTAQYF. The chain links TRBV6-5 to TRBJ2-3; the match to TRBD1 covers 7 bases. The V gene end was trimmed by 2 bases and the J gene end by 10 bases; junction bases not matched to a gene: 0. The length of the CDR3 is 11 residues. Germline-derived CDR1 and CDR2 are MNHEY and SVGAGI.

In its sample, this clone was seen once. The chain joins TRBV27 to TRBJ2-1; 7 nucleotides match TRBD2. Germline CDR1 MNHEY, CDR2 SMNVEV (reference sequence). After removal of 7 bases from V and 0 bases from J, the junction contained 3 bases not matched to a gene. The CDR3 runs to 14 residues. The CDR3 loop is CASISGGSYNEQFF. The CDR3 bases are TGTGCCAGCATCTCGGGGGGCTCCTACAATGAGCAGTTCTTC.